These 27 T cell receptor beta chains share one sample of origin, sequenced in a study of blood T cell repertoires in COVID-19. Clones were read by immunoSEQ multiplex PCR, and TCRdb kept only the in-frame ones, dropping some. The table lists approximately 240,000 clones, 75% to 95% of them singletons. Source material: PBMCs or T cells enriched from blood (not recorded which). The receptor set was obtained from a woman aged 18-29 years who had recovered from COVID-19.

V usage is TRBV5-1 and J usage is TRBJ2-3; 7 nucleotides agree with TRBD2. V shed 4 bases, J shed 0 bases, and the junction held 8 bases outside the gene matches. CDR1 and CDR2 (germline): SGHRS, YFSETQ. This CDR3 region has 16 residues. CDR3 amino acids: CASSPGLGVSTDTQYF. The DNA for the CDR3 is TGCGCCAGCAGCCCCGGACTAGGCGTGAGCACAGATACGCAGTATTTT.

This sequence joins TRBV28 and TRBJ2-5; TRBD1 aligns across 8 bases. This CDR3 spans 12 amino acids. J lost 7 bases, V lost 7 bases, and 5 bases had no gene match. Germline V gives CDR1 MDHEN, CDR2 SYDVKM. The CDR3 DNA reads TGTGCCAGCACAGGACAGGGTTTGACCCAGTACTTC. This encodes CASTGQGLTQYF.

The rearrangement joins TRBV5-1 to TRBJ2-2; D is perhaps TRBD1 (6 bases). Germline V lookup: CDR1 SGHRS, CDR2 YFSETQ. V gave up 5 bases and J gave up 6 bases, with 11 bases separating them. The CDR3 has 13 amino acids. The CDR3 sequence: CASRNTGPGELFF. For the CDR3, the DNA is TGCGCCAGCAGAAATACAGGGCCCGGGGAGCTGTTTTTT.

The rearrangement links TRBV6-5 to TRBJ1-2; tentative D call: TRBD1 (6 bases). This CDR3 is built from 15 residues. Looked up from germline, CDR1 is MNHEY and CDR2 is SVGAGI. Deletions cut 0 bases from V and 4 bases from J, with 12 bases between. Here the CDR3 DNA reads TGTGCCAGCAGTTACTCGAGTCAGGGGATCTATGGCTACACCTTC. It codes for CASSYSSQGIYGYTF.

This sequence joins TRBV6-6 and TRBJ1-2; D uncertain. The V end lost 2 bases, the J end lost 3 bases, and 10 bases lay between the germline ends. The germline CDR1 and CDR2 sequences are MNHNY and SVGAGI (reference sequence). The CDR3 extends over 14 amino acids. As DNA, the CDR3 is TGTGCCAGCAGTTACGCGGGCAGCGACTATGGCTACACCTTC. This codes for CASSYAGSDYGYTF.

This clone was detected only once. The V gene is TRBV19, the J gene TRBJ1-2; D remains unclear. V dropped 3 bases and J dropped 7 bases, with 12 bases sitting between them. Germline V gives CDR1 LNHDA, CDR2 SQIVND (reference sequence). The CDR3 runs to 13 residues. The CDR3: CASSIMNGFGYTF. The CDR3 bases are TGTGCCAGTAGTATTATGAATGGCTTTGGCTACACCTTC.

This clone occurred once. V gene TRBV6-5 combines with J gene TRBJ2-1, with TRBD2 identical over 13 bases. This CDR3 is 15 amino acids long. Trimming cost V 7 bases and J 8 bases; bases outside gene matches: 8. Germline loops: CDR1 MNHEY, CDR2 SVGAGI. CDR3 bases: TGTGCCAGCATTGGCTGGACTAGCGGGAGTGATGAGCAGTTCTTC. Protein sequence: CASIGWTSGSDEQFF.

The gene calls are TRBV5-5 and TRBJ2-1, with D unresolved. This CDR3 spans 15 amino acids. V lost 4 bases, J lost 0 bases, and 11 bases lay in between. Germline V lookup: CDR1 SGHKS, CDR2 YYEKEE (reference sequence). CDR3 DNA sequence: TGTGCCAGCAGCGGTCTGGCGGCCTCCTACAATGAGCAGTTCTTC. It specifies CASSGLAASYNEQFF.

This clone came up a few times. This sequence joins TRBV9 and TRBJ1-5; 7 nucleotides align to TRBD1. J gave up 6 bases and V 4 bases, and 7 bases lay outside the gene matches. This CDR3 has 14 residues. The germline V gene has CDR1 SGDLS and CDR2 YYNGEE. The chain's CDR3 is CASSPGTVSQPQHF. CDR3 DNA sequence: TGTGCCAGCAGCCCCGGGACAGTCAGTCAGCCCCAGCATTTT.

This chain joins TRBV9 and TRBJ1-2; 7 nucleotides match TRBD1. The germline V gene encodes CDR1 SGDLS and CDR2 YYNGEE. Trimming at V came to 4 bases and at J to 5 bases, leaving 2 bases not matched to a gene. The CDR3 extends over 12 amino acids. The CDR3 protein is CASSKDRYGYTF. The CDR3 DNA follows: TGTGCCAGCAGCAAGGACAGGTATGGCTACACCTTC.

Written as DNA, the CDR3 is TGTGCCAGCAGCTTGAAAGGGACAGGATACAATGAGCAGTTCTTC. Amino acid sequence: CASSLKGTGYNEQFF. The rearrangement joins TRBV11-2 to TRBJ2-1, with TRBD1 matching 8 bases. J gave up 4 bases and V 3 bases, and 5 bases lay outside the gene matches. CDR3 length: 15 residues. The germline CDR1 and CDR2 sequences are SGHAT and FQNNGV.

The chain's CDR3 is CASSFLGAPRETQYF. The CDR3 DNA reads as TGCGCCAGCAGCTTCCTGGGGGCCCCTCGGGAGACCCAGTACTTC. The V call is TRBV5-1, the J call TRBJ2-5; D possibly corresponds to TRBD1 (6 bases). The CDR3 is made up of 15 amino acids. The germline gives CDR1 SGHRS, CDR2 YFSETQ. Trimming took 2 bases from V and 5 from J, leaving 16 bases between them.

The chain combines TRBV7-5 with TRBJ2-7; TRBD2, the table's D call, lacks a check against the DNA. TRBV7-5 constitutes a pseudogene. The CDR3 consists of 16 residues. The CDR3 loop is CASPSLSRNETYEQYF. The DNA of the CDR3 is TGTGCCAGTCCATCCTTAAGCCGAAACGAAACCTACGAGCAGTACTTC.

The gene calls are TRBV19 and TRBJ1-3; D not resolved. The V and J ends lost 4 bases and 2 bases respectively, with 9 bases between them. This CDR3 contains 14 residues. Germline CDR1 and CDR2: LNHDA and SQIVND (reference sequence). The CDR3 loop is CASSNRDTGNTIYF. The CDR3 nucleotides are TGTGCCAGTAGTAACCGGGATACTGGAAACACCATATATTTT. The full variable domain, in which reference TRBV19 and TRBJ1-3 provide the parts outside the CDR3, is DGGITQSPKYLFRKEGQNVTLSCEQNLNHDAMYWYRQDPGQGLRLIYYSQIVNDFQKGDIAEGYSVSREKKESFPLTVTSAQKNPTAFYLCASSNRDTGNTIYFGEGSWLTVV.

The chain has TRBV12-3 or TRBV12-4 and TRBJ2-5, with TRBD2 as a possible D gene (6 bases). The CDR3 contains 13 residues. V was cut by 7 bases and J by 12 bases, with 21 bases left in between. CDR3 sequence reads: CASTYGVAGPEYF. The CDR3 bases are TGTGCCAGCACCTATGGGGTGGCGGGACCTGAGTACTTC.

The rearrangement joins TRBV10-3 to TRBJ2-7; TRBD1 might be the D (5 bases). V was trimmed by 0 bases and J by 4 bases, leaving 10 bases between them. CDR3 length equals 14 residues. Germline V CDR1 and CDR2: ENHRY, SYGVKD. DNA of the CDR3: TGTGCCATCAGTGAGTCGGGGCAGGAATACGAGCAGTACTTC. The encoded protein is CAISESGQEYEQYF.

This chain joins TRBV19 and TRBJ2-7, with D possibly being TRBD2 (5 bases). V lost 8 bases and J 1 base, leaving 15 bases between the germline ends. The CDR3 consists of 14 residues. CDR1 LNHDA and CDR2 SQIVND come from the germline V gene (reference sequence). CDR3 amino acids: CASERALGSYEQYF. CDR3 DNA: TGTGCCAGTGAGAGGGCCCTGGGGTCCTACGAGCAGTACTTC. Based on the CDR3 plus reference TRBV19 and TRBJ2-7, the full variable domain is DGGITQSPKYLFRKEGQNVTLSCEQNLNHDAMYWYRQDPGQGLRLIYYSQIVNDFQKGDIAEGYSVSREKKESFPLTVTSAQKNPTAFYLCASERALGSYEQYFGPGTRLTVT.

The chain carries TRBV19 and TRBJ2-1; a weak D match, TRBD1 (6 bases). There are 16 residues in the CDR3. Germline CDR1 LNHDA, CDR2 SQIVND (reference sequence). V was pared by 4 bases and J by 0 bases, with 13 bases between. The CDR3 nucleotides read TGTGCCAGTAGTAGGGACATCCGGAGCTCCTACAATGAGCAGTTCTTC. Protein: CASSRDIRSSYNEQFF.

The chain joins TRBV7-9 to TRBJ2-7; TRBD1 matches 7 bases. V shed 4 bases, J shed 6 bases, and the junction held 9 bases outside the gene matches. Germline values: CDR1 SEHNR, CDR2 FQNEAQ (reference sequence). The CDR3 spans 14 residues. For the CDR3, the DNA is TGTGCCAGCAGCTCCGGGACAGTCAGGCCCGAGCAGTACTTC. This gives the protein CASSSGTVRPEQYF.

The V and J genes are TRBV14 and TRBJ1-1; TRBD1 is a possible D gene (6 bases). Per germline, CDR1 SGHDN and CDR2 FVKESK. Trimming shortened V by 7 bases and J by 2 bases, and 17 bases separated the two germline ends. This CDR3 is built from 15 residues. The CDR3 sequence: CASTHGQLINTEAFF. The CDR3 DNA follows: TGTGCCAGCACACACGGACAGCTCATAAACACTGAAGCTTTCTTT.

V and J are TRBV27 and TRBJ1-3; 7 positions agree with TRBD1. The trim removed 4 bases at V and 5 bases at J, leaving 2 bases unmatched. Looked up from germline, CDR1 is MNHEY and CDR2 is SMNVEV (reference sequence). This CDR3 is 13 amino acids long. Written as DNA, the CDR3 is TGTGCCAGCAGTTCCAGGGGGAGAAACACCATATATTTT. As protein: CASSSRGRNTIYF.

The rearrangement uses TRBV3-1 (or the pseudogene TRBV3-2) and TRBJ2-7, with 7 bases that match TRBD1. With 2 bases clipped from V and 5 bases from J, the junction kept 3 bases outside the gene matches. The germline gives CDR1 LGHDT, CDR2 YNNKEL (reference sequence). There are 13 residues in the CDR3. CDR3 sequence (DNA): TGTGCCAGCAGCCAAAGGGGGCGTCACGAGCAGTACTTC. It specifies CASSQRGRHEQYF.

This chain uses TRBV4-1 with TRBJ2-3, with 11 bases matching TRBD2. Germline CDR1 reads MGHRA; CDR2 reads YSYEKL. The CDR3 totals 15 residues. The trim removed 3 bases at V and 6 bases at J, leaving 5 bases unmatched. CDR3 region: CASSQFSGRVDTQYF. The CDR3 region has the DNA TGCGCCAGCAGCCAGTTTAGCGGGAGGGTCGATACGCAGTATTTT.

The chain recombines TRBV6-1 with TRBJ2-5; 8 positions match TRBD2. Germline V lookup: CDR1 MNHNS, CDR2 SASEGT. With V trimmed by 1 base and J by 5 bases, 0 bases remained unmatched. The CDR3 is made up of 13 amino acids. In nucleotides, the CDR3 is TGTGCCAGCAGTGAAGGACTAGCGGAGACCCAGTACTTC. Translated: CASSEGLAETQYF.

The genes are TRBV5-4 and TRBJ1-2, with D possibly TRBD1 on 6 matching bases. The germline V and J ends were trimmed by 2 bases and 0 bases, with 17 bases remaining between them. Germline V gene sequence: CDR1 SGHNT, CDR2 YYREEE (reference sequence). This CDR3 comprises 17 residues. This chain's CDR3 is CASSLFAGGQTNYGYTF. The CDR3 DNA reads TGTGCCAGCAGCTTATTTGCCGGGGGGCAGACTAACTATGGCTACACCTTC.

This chain links TRBV9 with TRBJ2-1, with D unclear. The CDR3 totals 16 residues. Germline CDR1 and CDR2: SGDLS and YYNGEE. V gave up 0 bases and J gave up 1 base, with 11 bases separating them. Written as DNA, the CDR3 is TGTGCCAGCAGCGTAGAAGGCTGGGCATCCTACAATGAGCAGTTCTTC. This translates into CASSVEGWASYNEQFF. The full variable domain, rest sourced from reference TRBV9 and TRBJ2-1, is DSGVTQTPKHLITATGQRVTLRCSPRSGDLSVYWYQQSLDQGLQFLIQYYNGEERAKGNILERFSAQQFPDLHSELNLSSLELGDSALYFCASSVEGWASYNEQFFGPGTRLTVL.

This clone was detected once. This rearrangement joins TRBV24-1 to TRBJ2-3; D may be TRBD1 (5 bases). V shed 5 bases and J shed 1 base, with 15 bases lying between them. The CDR3 sequence is 16 residues long. Germline V gene sequence: CDR1 KGHDR, CDR2 SFDVKD. In nucleotides, the CDR3 is TGTGCCACCAGTGGACAGCTATTCCCCGGCACAGATACGCAGTATTTT. Its protein is CATSGQLFPGTDTQYF.